The clone carrying this T cell receptor beta chain was detected many times. MiXCR, applied by TCRdb to the 5' RACE reads, yields one record per CDR3 protein. Altogether approximately 150,000 distinct CDR3 sequences are present, 5.5% to 7.5% being singletons, with the ten largest covering nearly 3%. The data derive from a study of T cells after yellow fever vaccination. Study-level background: SMART-Seq v4 Ultra Low Input prepared libraries from low-cell fractions.

The germline V gene has CDR1 MNHEY and CDR2 SVGEGT. The V gene lost 0 bases and the J gene lost 1 base, with 6 bases spanning the gap. This CDR3 spans 14 amino acids. Source: CD4+ T cells sorted from PBMCs, taken on the day of the first yellow fever vaccination. This chain links TRBV6-2 or TRBV6-3 with TRBJ1-2; D is uncertain. This TCR was recovered from a man in his late teens or twenties who received the YFV17D yellow fever vaccine. CDR3 sequence (DNA): TGTGCCAGCAGTTACTCGCCGATTAACTATGGCTACACCTTC. Protein product: CASSYSPINYGYTF.